This entry describes one TCR beta chain. No cognate antigen has been identified for it. Per-base quality was not reported, and no clone a single base away is much larger than it. This entry comes from a study of T cell responses to AZD1222 COVID-19 vaccine (dated by TCRdb to the early 2020s). For context, the study as a whole: A total of approximately 240 trial participants underwent TCR sequencing, of whom about 210 had received two doses of AZD1222 and 26 had received two doses of the MenACWY control vaccine. Enrollment into the trials was organized by age into subgroups of 18-55, 56-69 and 70-plus years, and those subgroups contained about 160, 30 and 59 TCR-sequenced participants, respectively.

Results and caveats for the whole study, not just this receptor: Spike-specific TCR breadth and depth rose significantly after two AZD1222 doses compared with day 0 and with MenACWY recipients. The whole spike protein was spanned by vaccine-associated CD4 TCRs, and dominant responses were seen in regions 160-218 and 743-854. The 56-69-year group was small, and its depth increase did not reach significance, likely because of low power. Reportedly, almost half of the unique spike-specific TCRs recognized epitopes lying outside the regions that are mutated in the B.1.351 and B.1.1.7 variants. Participants were mostly white British and included more females than males, and it was suggested by the authors that clonal diversity may have been underestimated. Only six AZD1222 recipients were SARS-CoV-2 seropositive at baseline, limiting conclusions about previously exposed vaccinees. Because no samples from the day 14 peak response were available, repertoires could be characterized only after the peak T cell response.

The CDR3 regions of human TCRbeta chains were subjected to immunosequencing. The authors processed their data as follows. TCRs in the repertoires were compared against a reference library of SARS-CoV-2-specific TCRs that had been generated with the MIRA antigen-specificity platform. Breadth meant the fraction of unique TCRs that were SARS-CoV-2-associated, whereas depth meant the fraction of total T cells that were SARS-CoV-2-associated. Each spike-specific TCR was assigned to its reactive spike region and to a CD4 or CD8 class using the MIRA data. Log10-transformed breadth and depth values were compared by one-way ANOVA with Sidak's multiple comparisons tests. Imported from immuneACCESS, the table was reduced by TCRdb to in-frame sequences with V and J called. These copies leave out some clones; in studies compared against another copy, an unresolved V gene accounts for under half, and the cause of the remainder is not known. V and J calls and clone size are those listed in that table; D and trimming were worked out from the DNA. This sample is represented by some 96,000 clones; around 87% of them were singletons. 3.5% to 4.5% of the sample rests with the top ten.

The time point label here, explained by the study, means: baseline before first vaccination. The treatment or condition label, as the study defines it: meningococcal conjugate vaccine given as trial control. Vaccinee samples came from UK trials COV001 and COV002, including a single-blind randomized controlled phase 2/3 trial of AZD1222 (ChAdOx1 nCoV-19) in healthy adults. For TCRbeta chain sequencing, PBMC samples from trial participants were taken at day 0 and at day 28 after the second dose. This material consisted of peripheral blood, taken on day 0 of MenACWY control vaccination. This receptor was taken from an adult in good health.

CDR3 reads: CASSLGTYGELFF. The DNA sequence is TGCGCCAGCAGCTTGGGAACCTACGGGGAGCTGTTTTTT. Recombination linked TRBV5-1 to TRBJ2-2, with the identity of the D gene unclear. The CDR3, cysteine through phenylalanine, is 13 amino acids long. Of all the DNA, just the CDR3 is kept, 39 bases in frame from base 1. According to the germline V gene, CDR1 reads SGHRS and CDR2 reads YFSETQ. V is cut by 0 bases and J by 7 bases, and the space between the germline ends is 7 bases. Joined to the reference TRBV5-1 and TRBJ2-2 proteins, this CDR3 gives the full variable domain: KAGVTQTPRYLIKTRGQQVTLSCSPISGHRSVSWYQQTPGQGLQFLFEYFSETQRNKGNFPGRFSGRQFSNSRSEMNVSTLELGDSALYLCASSLGTYGELFFGEGSRLTVL.